The rows below give T cell receptor beta chains drawn from one sample of a study of cytomegalovirus exposure and HLA in healthy donors. This table comes from immunoSEQ multiplex PCR, and its TCRdb copy is limited to in-frame clones, with some not included. The sample lists some 150,000 clones; over 80% were seen once. The sequencing input was PBMCs. The receptors come from a man aged 40-50 years in good health and CMV-seronegative. CDR3s leave out the opening cysteine and the closing phenylalanine or tryptophan. Each record gives: V gene, CDR3 protein.

>TRBV27
ASSSGLAGGPGEQY
>TRBV6-1
ASSGGGMGKGDQETQY
>TRBV28
ASSLQGYGYT
>TRBV7-9
ASSFGTGGYEQY
>TRBV9
ASSVDSNEKLF
>TRBV18
ASSPETGIGEQY
>TRBV7-2
ASSSRGTSGGEQY
>TRBV4-1
ASSLPGQGGTEAF
>TRBV7-2
ASSLGVLSGGEGDTQY
>TRBV9
ASSALTGTGTDTQY
>TRBV28
ASSLPTGFSYEQY
>TRBV5-1
ASSFDRDPYEQY
>TRBV7-2
ASSQLTGYAYGYT
>TRBV6-4
ASSESGWANYGYT
>TRBV2
ASRDQGTFSVINYEQY
>TRBV5-8
ASSLAGFEQF
>TRBV19
ASSSSGWETQY
>TRBV9
ASSARGGGREPQH
>TRBV28
ASSFWQEETQY
>TRBV7-7
ASSPTSVETQY
>TRBV7-2
ASSLGLTSGPARETQY
>TRBV7-2
ASSRMGLAVPDTQY
>TRBV5-4
ASSYETGRSVEQY
>TRBV25-1
ASRRTGVDEQF